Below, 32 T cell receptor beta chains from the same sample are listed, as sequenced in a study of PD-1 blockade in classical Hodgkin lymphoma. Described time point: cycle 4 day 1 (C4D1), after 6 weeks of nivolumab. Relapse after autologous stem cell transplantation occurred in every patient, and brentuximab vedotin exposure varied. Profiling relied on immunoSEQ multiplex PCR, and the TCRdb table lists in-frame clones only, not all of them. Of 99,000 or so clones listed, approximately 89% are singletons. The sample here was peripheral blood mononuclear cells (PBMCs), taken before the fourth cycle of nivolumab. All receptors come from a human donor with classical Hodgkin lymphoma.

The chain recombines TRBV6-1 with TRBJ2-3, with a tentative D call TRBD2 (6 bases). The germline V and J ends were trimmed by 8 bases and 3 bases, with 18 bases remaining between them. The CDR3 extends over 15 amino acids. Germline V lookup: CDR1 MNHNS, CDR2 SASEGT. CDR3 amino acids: CASLRWAGRTDTQYF. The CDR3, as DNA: TGTGCCAGCCTACGGTGGGCAGGGAGGACAGATACGCAGTATTTT.

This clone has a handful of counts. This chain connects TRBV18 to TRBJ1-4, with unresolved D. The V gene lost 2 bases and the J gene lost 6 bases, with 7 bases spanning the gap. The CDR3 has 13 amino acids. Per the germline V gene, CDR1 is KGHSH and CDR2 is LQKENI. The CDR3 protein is CASSPGGYEKLFF. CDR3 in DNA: TGTGCCAGCTCACCAGGAGGGTATGAAAAACTGTTTTTT. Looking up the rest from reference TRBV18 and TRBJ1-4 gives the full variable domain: NAGVMQNPRHLVRRRGQEARLRCSPMKGHSHVYWYRQLPEEGLKFMVYLQKENIIDESGMPKERFSAEFPKEGPSILRIQQVVRGDSAAYFCASSPGGYEKLFFGSGTQLSVL.

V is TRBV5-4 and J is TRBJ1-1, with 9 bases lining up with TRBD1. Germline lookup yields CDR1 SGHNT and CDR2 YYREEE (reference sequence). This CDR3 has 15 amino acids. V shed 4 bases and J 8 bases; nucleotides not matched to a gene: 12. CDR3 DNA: TGTGCCAGCAGCGCTCCGGGACAGGGCCCGCAAGAAGCTTTCTTT. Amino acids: CASSAPGQGPQEAFF.

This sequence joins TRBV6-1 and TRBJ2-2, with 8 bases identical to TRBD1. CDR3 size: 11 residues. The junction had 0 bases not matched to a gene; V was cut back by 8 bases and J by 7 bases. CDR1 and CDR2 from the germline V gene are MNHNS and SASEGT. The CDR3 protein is CASDRGGELFF. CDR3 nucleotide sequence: TGTGCCAGCGACAGGGGCGGGGAGCTGTTTTTT.

CDR3 nucleotides: TGTGCCAGCAGTGGACAGGGGTATGCCTATGGCTACACCTTC. Residues: CASSGQGYAYGYTF. The V call is TRBV6-1, the J call TRBJ1-2, with 8 bases aligning to TRBD1. Looked up from germline, CDR1 is MNHNS and CDR2 is SASEGT. V was clipped by 4 bases and J by 4 bases; unmatched bases: 5. There are 14 residues in the CDR3.

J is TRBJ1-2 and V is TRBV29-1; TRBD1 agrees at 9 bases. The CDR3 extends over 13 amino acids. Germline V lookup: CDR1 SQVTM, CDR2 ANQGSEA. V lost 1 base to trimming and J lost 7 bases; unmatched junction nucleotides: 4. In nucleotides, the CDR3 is TGCAGCGTTGAAGGGACAGGGGCCTCTGGCTACACCTTC. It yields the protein CSVEGTGASGYTF.

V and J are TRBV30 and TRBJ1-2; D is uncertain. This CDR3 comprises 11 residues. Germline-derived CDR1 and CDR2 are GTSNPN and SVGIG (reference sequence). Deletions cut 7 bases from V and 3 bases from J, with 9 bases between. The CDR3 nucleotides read TGTGCCTCACAAAACGACTATGGCTACACCTTC. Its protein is CASQNDYGYTF. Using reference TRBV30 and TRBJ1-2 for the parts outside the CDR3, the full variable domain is SQTIHQWPATLVQPVGSPLSLECTVEGTSNPNLYWYRQAAGRGLQLLFYSVGIGQISSEVPQNLSASRPQDRQFILSSKKLLLSDSGFYLCASQNDYGYTFGSGTRLTVV.

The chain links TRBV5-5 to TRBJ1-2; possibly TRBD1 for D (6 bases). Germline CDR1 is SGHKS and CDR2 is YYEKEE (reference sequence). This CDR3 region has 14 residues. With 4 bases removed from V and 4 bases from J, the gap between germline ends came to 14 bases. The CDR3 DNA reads TGTGCCAGCAGCATTTCAGGGGTCGTCTATGGCTACACCTTC. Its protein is CASSISGVVYGYTF.

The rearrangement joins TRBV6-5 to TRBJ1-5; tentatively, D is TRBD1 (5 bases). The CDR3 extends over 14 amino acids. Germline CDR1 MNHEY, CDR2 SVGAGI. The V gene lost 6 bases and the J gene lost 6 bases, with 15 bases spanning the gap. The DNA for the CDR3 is TGTGCCAGCAGCACGGGGGGGAAAACTCAGCCCCAGCATTTT. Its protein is CASSTGGKTQPQHF.

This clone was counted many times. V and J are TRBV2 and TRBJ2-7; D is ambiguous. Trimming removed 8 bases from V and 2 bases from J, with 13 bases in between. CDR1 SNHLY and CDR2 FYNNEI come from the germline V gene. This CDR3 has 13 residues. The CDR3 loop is CASAALGTYEQYF. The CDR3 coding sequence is TGTGCCAGCGCAGCTCTGGGTACCTACGAGCAGTACTTC.

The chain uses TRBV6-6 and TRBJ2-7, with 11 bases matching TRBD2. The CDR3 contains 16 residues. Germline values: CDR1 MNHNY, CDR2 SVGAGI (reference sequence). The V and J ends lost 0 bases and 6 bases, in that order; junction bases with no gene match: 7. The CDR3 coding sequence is TGTGCCAGCAGTTACTCGAAACTAGCGGGAGCCCCCGAGCAGTACTTC. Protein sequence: CASSYSKLAGAPEQYF.

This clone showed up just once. CDR3 nucleotides: TGTGCCAGTAGTATTTACGGGAGAGCCGGGGAGCTGTTTTTT. It yields the protein CASSIYGRAGELFF. V gene TRBV19 combines with J gene TRBJ2-2; tentatively, D is TRBD2 (6 bases). The CDR3 runs to 14 residues. V was trimmed by 3 bases and J by 6 bases, leaving 11 bases between them. CDR1 and CDR2 (germline): LNHDA, SQIVND (reference sequence).

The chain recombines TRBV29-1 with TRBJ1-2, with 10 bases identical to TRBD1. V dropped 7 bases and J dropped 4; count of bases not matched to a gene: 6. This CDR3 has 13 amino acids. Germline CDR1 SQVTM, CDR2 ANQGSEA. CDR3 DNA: TGCAGCGCGGGAGGGACAGGGGCCTATGGCTACACCTTC. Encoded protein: CSAGGTGAYGYTF.

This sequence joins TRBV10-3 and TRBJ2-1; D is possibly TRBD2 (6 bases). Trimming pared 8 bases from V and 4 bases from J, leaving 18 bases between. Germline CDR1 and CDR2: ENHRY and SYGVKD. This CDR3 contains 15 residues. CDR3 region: CAIGVWSGQYNEQFF. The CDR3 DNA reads TGTGCCATCGGGGTCTGGAGCGGGCAGTACAATGAGCAGTTCTTC.

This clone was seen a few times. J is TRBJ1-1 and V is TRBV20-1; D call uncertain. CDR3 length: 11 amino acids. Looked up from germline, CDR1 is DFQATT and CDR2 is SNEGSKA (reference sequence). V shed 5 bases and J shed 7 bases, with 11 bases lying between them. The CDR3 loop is CSAADHYEAFF. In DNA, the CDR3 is TGCAGTGCTGCGGACCATTATGAAGCTTTCTTT.

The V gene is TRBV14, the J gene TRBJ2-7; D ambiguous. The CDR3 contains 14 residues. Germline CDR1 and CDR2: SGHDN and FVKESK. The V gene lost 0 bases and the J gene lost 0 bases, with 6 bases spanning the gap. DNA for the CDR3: TGTGCCAGCAGCCAAGATAAAAGCTCCTACGAGCAGTACTTC. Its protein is CASSQDKSSYEQYF. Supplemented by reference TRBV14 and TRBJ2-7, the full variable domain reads EAGVTQFPSHSVIEKGQTVTLRCDPISGHDNLYWYRRVMGKEIKFLLHFVKESKQDESGMPNNRFLAERTGGTYSTLKVQPAELEDSGVYFCASSQDKSSYEQYFGPGTRLTVT.

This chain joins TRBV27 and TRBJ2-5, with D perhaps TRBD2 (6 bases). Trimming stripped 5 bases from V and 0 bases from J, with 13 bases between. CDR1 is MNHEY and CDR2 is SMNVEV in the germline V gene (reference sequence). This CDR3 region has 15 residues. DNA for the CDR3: TGTGCCAGCAGTCTCATTGGGGGGTACCAAGAGACCCAGTACTTC. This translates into CASSLIGGYQETQYF.

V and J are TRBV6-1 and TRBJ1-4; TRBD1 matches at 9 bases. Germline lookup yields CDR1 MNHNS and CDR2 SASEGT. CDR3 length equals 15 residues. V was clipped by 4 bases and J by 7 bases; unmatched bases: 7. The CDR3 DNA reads TGTGCCAGCAGTGCCGGGACAGGGAGTTCTGAAAAACTGTTTTTT. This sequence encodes CASSAGTGSSEKLFF.

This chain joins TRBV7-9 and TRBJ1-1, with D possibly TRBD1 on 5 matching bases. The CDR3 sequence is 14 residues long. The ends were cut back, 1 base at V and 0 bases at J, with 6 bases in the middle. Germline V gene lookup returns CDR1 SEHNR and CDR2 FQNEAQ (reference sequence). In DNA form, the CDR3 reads TGTGCCAGCAGCTTAGGACAGTTGAACACTGAAGCTTTCTTT. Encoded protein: CASSLGQLNTEAFF.

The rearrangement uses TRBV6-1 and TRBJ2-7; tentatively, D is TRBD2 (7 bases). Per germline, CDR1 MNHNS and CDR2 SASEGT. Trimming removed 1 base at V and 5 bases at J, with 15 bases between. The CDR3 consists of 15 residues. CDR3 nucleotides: TGTGCCAGCAGTGAAGGTAGCACGGGGGGCAACGAGCAGTACTTC. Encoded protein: CASSEGSTGGNEQYF.

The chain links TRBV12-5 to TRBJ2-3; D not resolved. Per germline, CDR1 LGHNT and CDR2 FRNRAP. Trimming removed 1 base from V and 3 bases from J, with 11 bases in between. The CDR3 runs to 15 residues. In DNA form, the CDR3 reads TGTGCTAGTGGTTTGGGTTTGTCAGATACAGATACGCAGTATTTT. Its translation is CASGLGLSDTDTQYF.

The CDR3: CASSLNRAPLSYNEQFF. For the CDR3, the DNA is TGTGCCAGCAGTTTAAATCGGGCGCCTCTCTCCTACAATGAGCAGTTCTTC. The chain uses TRBV27 and TRBJ2-1; D unclear. Looked up from germline, CDR1 is MNHEY and CDR2 is SMNVEV (reference sequence). The length of the CDR3 is 17 residues. V gave up 2 bases and J gave up 0 bases, with 14 bases separating them.

In nucleotides, the CDR3 is TGTGCCAGCTCGATACGGGGGTATCAGCCCCAGCATTTT. Translated: CASSIRGYQPQHF. The genes are TRBV18 and TRBJ1-5, with D possibly matching TRBD1 (5 bases). V was cut by 6 bases and J by 5 bases, with 11 bases left in between. The CDR3 totals 13 residues. From germline, CDR1 is KGHSH and CDR2 LQKENI.

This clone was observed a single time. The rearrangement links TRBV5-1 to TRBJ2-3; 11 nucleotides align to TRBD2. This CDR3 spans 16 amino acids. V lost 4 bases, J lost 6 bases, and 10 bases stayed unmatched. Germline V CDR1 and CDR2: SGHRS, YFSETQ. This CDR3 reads CASSVRTSGLGDTQYF. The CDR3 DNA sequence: TGCGCCAGCAGCGTTAGGACTAGCGGGCTGGGGGATACGCAGTATTTT.

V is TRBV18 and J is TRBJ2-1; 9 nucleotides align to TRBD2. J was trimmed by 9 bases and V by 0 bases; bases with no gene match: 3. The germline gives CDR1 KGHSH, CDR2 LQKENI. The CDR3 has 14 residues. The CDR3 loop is CASSPPLSGSEQFF. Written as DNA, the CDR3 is TGTGCCAGCTCACCACCGCTTAGCGGGAGTGAGCAGTTCTTC. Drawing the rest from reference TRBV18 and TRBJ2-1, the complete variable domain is NAGVMQNPRHLVRRRGQEARLRCSPMKGHSHVYWYRQLPEEGLKFMVYLQKENIIDESGMPKERFSAEFPKEGPSILRIQQVVRGDSAAYFCASSPPLSGSEQFFGPGTRLTVL.

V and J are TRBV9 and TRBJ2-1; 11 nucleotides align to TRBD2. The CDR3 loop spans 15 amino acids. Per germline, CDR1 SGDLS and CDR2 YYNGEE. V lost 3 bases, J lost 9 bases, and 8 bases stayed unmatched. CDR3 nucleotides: TGTGCCAGCAGCGCCACTAGCGGGAGTTCTACTGAGCAGTTCTTC. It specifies CASSATSGSSTEQFF.

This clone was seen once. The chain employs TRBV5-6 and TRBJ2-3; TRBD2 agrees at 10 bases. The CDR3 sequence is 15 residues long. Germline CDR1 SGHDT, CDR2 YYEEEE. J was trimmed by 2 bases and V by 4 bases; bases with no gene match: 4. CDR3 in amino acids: CASSGTSEFTDTQYF. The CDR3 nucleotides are TGTGCCAGCAGCGGGACTAGCGAGTTCACAGATACGCAGTATTTT.

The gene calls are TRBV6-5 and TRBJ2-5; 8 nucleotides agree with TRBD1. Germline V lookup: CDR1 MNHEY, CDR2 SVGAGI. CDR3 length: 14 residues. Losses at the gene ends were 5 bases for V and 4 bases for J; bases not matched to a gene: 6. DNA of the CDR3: TGTGCCAGCAGTCGATCAACAGGGGGAGAGACCCAGTACTTC. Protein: CASSRSTGGETQYF.

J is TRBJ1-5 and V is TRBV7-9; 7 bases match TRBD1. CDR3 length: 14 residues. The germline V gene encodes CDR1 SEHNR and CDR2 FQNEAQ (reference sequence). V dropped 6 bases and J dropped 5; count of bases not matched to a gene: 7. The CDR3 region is CASSKTGRDQPQHF. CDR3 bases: TGTGCCAGCAGTAAGACAGGGAGGGATCAGCCCCAGCATTTT. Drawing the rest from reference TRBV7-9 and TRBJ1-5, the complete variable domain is DTGVSQNPRHKITKRGQNVTFRCDPISEHNRLYWYRQTLGQGPEFLTYFQNEAQLEKSRLLSDRFSAERPKGSFSTLEIQRTEQGDSAMYLCASSKTGRDQPQHFGDGTRLSIL.

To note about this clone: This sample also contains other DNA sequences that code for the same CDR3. CDR3 in amino acids: CASSPGIGETQYF. The DNA of the CDR3 is TGTGCCAGCTCACCAGGGATTGGGGAGACCCAGTACTTC. The V and J genes are TRBV18 and TRBJ2-5; no clear D. The germline V gene encodes CDR1 KGHSH and CDR2 LQKENI. V was pared by 2 bases and J by 5 bases, with 9 bases between. CDR3 size: 13 residues.

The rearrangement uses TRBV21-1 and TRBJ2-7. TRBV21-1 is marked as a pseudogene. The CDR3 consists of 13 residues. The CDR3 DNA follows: TGTGCCAGCAGCATCGGAACCTCCTACGAGCAGTACTTC. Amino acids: CASSIGTSYEQYF.

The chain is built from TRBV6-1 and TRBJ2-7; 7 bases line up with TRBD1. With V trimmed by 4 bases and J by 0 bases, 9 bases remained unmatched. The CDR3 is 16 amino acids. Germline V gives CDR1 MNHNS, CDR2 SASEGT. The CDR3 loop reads CASSGGTAQFSYEQYF. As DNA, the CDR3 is TGTGCCAGCAGTGGGGGGACAGCCCAGTTCTCCTACGAGCAGTACTTC.